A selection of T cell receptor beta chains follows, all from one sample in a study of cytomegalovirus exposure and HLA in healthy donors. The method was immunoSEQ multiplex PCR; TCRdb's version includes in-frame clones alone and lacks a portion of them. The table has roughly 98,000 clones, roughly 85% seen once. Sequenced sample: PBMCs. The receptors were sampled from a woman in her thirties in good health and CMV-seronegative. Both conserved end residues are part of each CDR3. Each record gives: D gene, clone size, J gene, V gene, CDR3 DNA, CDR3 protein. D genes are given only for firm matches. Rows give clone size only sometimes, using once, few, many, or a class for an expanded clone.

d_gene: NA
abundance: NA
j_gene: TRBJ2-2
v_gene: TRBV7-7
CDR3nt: TGTGCCAGCAGCTTAGCGCTAAACACCGGGGAGCTGTTTTTT
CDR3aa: CASSLALNTGELFF

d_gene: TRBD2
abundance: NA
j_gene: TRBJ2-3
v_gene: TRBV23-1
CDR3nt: TGCGCCAGCAGTCAGCCCCATACTAGCGGAGGACCGCAGTATTTT
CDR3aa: CASSQPHTSGGPQYF

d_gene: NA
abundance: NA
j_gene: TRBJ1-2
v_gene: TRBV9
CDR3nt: TGTGCCAGCAGCGTAGGGCAGGGTGCGGGCTACACCTTC
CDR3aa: CASSVGQGAGYTF

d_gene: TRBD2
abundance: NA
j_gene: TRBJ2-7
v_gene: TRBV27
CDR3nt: TGTGCCACTTGGGGTAAGACGGGACTAGGCGAGCAGTACTTC
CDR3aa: CATWGKTGLGEQYF

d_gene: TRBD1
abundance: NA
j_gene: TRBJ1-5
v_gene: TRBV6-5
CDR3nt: TGTGCCAGCGCGTACCGGGACAGGGATCAGCCCCAGCATTTT
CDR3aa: CASAYRDRDQPQHF

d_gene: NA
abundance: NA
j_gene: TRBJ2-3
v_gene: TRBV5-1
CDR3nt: TGCGCCAGCACCCAGGGTGGGAGCACAGATACGCAGTATTTT
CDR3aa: CASTQGGSTDTQYF

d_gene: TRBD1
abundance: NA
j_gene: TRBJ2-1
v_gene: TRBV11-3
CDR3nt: TGTGCCAGCAGCCCTGGACAGGGTTCCTACAATGAGCAGTTCTTC
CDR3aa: CASSPGQGSYNEQFF

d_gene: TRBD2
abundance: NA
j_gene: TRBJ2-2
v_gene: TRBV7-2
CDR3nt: TGTGCCAGCAGCCGCGGGACTAGGGGAACCGGGGAGCTGTTTTTT
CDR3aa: CASSRGTRGTGELFF

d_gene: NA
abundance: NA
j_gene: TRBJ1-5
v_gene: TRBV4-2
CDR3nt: TGTGCCAGCAGCCAAGACCCTGAGGATCAGCCCCAGCATTTT
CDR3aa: CASSQDPEDQPQHF

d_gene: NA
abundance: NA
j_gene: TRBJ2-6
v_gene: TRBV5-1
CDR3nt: TGCGCCAGCAGCCGGGATCCTAGTTCCCCTGGGGCCAACGTCCTGACTTTC
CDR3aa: CASSRDPSSPGANVLTF

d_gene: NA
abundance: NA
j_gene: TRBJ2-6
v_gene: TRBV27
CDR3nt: TGTGCCAGCAGTTTCAACTCAGGGGCAGGGGCCAACGTCCTGACTTTC
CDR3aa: CASSFNSGAGANVLTF

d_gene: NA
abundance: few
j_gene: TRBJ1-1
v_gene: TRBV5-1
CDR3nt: TGCGCCAGCAGCTTGTTAGCGTCGGTCCCGAACACTGAAGCTTTCTTT
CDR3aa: CASSLLASVPNTEAFF

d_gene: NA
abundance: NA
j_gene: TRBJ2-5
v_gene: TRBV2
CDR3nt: TGTGCCAGCAGTGATTGGTACGGGGAGACCCAGTACTTC
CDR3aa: CASSDWYGETQYF

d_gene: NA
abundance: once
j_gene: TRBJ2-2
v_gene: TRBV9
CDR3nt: TGTGCCAGCAGCCCCCGAGGGATACCCACCTCCACCGGGGAGCTGTTTTTT
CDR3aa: CASSPRGIPTSTGELFF

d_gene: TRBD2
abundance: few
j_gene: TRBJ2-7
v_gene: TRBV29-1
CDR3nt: TGCAGCGCACTACTCACTAGCGACTACGAGCAGTACTTC
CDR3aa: CSALLTSDYEQYF

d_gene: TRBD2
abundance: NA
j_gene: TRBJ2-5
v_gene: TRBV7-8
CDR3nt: TGTGCCAGCACGGAAGGCGGGGGTACCGCGGAGACCCAGTACTTC
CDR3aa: CASTEGGGTAETQYF

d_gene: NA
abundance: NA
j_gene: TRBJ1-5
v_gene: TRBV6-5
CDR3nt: TGTGCCAGCAGTTACGGGGCGAACAATCAGCCCCAGCATTTT
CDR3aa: CASSYGANNQPQHF

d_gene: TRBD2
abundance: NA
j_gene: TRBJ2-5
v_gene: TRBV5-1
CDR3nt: TGCGCCAGCAGCTCAAGCGGGAGCGGCACAGAGACCCAGTACTTC
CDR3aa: CASSSSGSGTETQYF

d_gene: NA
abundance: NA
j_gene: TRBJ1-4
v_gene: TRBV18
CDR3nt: TGTGCCAGCTCACCAAGGGGCAGAACGGCAACTAATGAAAAACTGTTTTTT
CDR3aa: CASSPRGRTATNEKLFF

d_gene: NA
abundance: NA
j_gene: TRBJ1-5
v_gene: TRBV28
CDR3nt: TGTGCCAGCAGGTATTACGGAACAGGAAATCAGCCCCAGCATTTT
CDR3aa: CASRYYGTGNQPQHF

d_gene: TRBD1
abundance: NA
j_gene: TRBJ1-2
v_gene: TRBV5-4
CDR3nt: TGTGCCAGCAGCCAACTTCGGACAGGCTTAGCCGCGACCTTC
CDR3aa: CASSQLRTGLAATF

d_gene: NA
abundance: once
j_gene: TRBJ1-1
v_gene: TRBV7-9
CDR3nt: TGTGCCAGCAGCTTACGGCCAGGGATGAACACTGAAGCTTTCTTT
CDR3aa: CASSLRPGMNTEAFF

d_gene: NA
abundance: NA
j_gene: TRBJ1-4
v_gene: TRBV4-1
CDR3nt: TGCGCCAGCAGCCAAGCTTACACACTCGTAACAGGGAAGGAAAAACTGTTTTTT
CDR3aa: CASSQAYTLVTGKEKLFF

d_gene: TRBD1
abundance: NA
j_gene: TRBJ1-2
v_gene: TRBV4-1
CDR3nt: TGCGCCAGCAGCACCATCACAGGGGGCGATGGCTACACCTTC
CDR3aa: CASSTITGGDGYTF

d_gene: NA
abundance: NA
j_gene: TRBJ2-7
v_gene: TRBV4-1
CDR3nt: TGCGCCAGCAGCCAAGGGCCCGGCGGTTCCGAGCAGTACTTC
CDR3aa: CASSQGPGGSEQYF

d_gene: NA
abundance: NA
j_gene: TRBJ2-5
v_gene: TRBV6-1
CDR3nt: TGTGCCAGCAGTCTTACAGGGACACAAGAGACCCAGTACTTC
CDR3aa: CASSLTGTQETQYF

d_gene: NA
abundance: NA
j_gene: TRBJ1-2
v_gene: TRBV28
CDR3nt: TGTGCCAGCAGTTTGCGCCTGTATGGCTACACCTTC
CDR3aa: CASSLRLYGYTF

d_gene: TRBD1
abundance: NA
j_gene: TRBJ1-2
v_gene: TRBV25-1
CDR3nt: TGTGCCAGCAGTAAGGGTGGGACAGATAGTCACTATGGCTACACCTTC
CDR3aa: CASSKGGTDSHYGYTF

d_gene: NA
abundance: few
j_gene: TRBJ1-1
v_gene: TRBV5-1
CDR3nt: TGCGCCAGCAGCTTGACTGGGCTGAACACTGAAGCTTTCTTT
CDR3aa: CASSLTGLNTEAFF

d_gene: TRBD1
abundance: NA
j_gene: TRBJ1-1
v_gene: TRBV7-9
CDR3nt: TGTGCCAGCAGCTTTAACAGGGGAGCTTTCTTT
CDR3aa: CASSFNRGAFF

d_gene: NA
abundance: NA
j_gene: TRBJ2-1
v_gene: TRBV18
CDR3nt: TGTGCCAGCCCCTTTACACAGAAAGGTGAGCAGTTCTTC
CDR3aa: CASPFTQKGEQFF

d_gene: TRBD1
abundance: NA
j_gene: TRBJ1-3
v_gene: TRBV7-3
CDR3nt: TGTGCCAGCAGCCGAACAGGGGGCTCTGGAAACACCATATATTTT
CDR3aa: CASSRTGGSGNTIYF

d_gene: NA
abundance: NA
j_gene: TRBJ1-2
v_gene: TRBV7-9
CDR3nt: TGTGCCAGCAGCTTAGGGGGCTTGGGCCTCAGGGGCTACACCTTC
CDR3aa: CASSLGGLGLRGYTF

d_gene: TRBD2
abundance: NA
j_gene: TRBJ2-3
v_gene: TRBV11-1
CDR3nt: TGTGCCAGCAGATTGACTAGCGGGACCACAGATACGCAGTATTTT
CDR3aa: CASRLTSGTTDTQYF

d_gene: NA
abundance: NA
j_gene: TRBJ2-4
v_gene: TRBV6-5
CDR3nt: TGTGCCAGCAGCCTCGCAGGGGCCAAAAACATTCAGTACTTC
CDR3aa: CASSLAGAKNIQYF

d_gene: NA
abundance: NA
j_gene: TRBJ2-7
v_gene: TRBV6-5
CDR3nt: TGTGCCAGCAGTTACTCGGGGGGGCCCGACGAGCAGTACTTC
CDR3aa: CASSYSGGPDEQYF

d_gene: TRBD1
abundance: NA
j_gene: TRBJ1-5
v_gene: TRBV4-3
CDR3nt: TGCGCCAGCAGCCAAGTGGGACAGCCGGATCAGCCCCAGCATTTT
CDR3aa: CASSQVGQPDQPQHF

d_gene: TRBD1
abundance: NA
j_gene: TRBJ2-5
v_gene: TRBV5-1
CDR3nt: TGCGCCAGCAGCTTGGAGGGGACAGGGGGTCGCAAGACCCAGTACTTC
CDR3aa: CASSLEGTGGRKTQYF

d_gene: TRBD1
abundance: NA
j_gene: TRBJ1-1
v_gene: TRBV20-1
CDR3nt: TGCACTAGACAGGGGAACCCTGAAGCTTTCTTT
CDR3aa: CTRQGNPEAFF

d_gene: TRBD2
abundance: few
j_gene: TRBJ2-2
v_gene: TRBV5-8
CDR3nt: TGTGCCAGCAGCTCGGGAGCGGGGGCGTTTGCCGGGGAGCTGTTTTTT
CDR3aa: CASSSGAGAFAGELFF

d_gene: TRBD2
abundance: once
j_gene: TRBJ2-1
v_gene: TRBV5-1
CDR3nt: TGCGCCAGCAGCTTGGCCGAAGGTAGCGGGAGCTCCTACAATGAGCAGTTCTTC
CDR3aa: CASSLAEGSGSSYNEQFF

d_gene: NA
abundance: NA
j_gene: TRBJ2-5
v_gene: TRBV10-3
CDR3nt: TGTGCCATCGGCACCAGGGTAGGAGAGACCCATTACTTC
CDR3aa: CAIGTRVGETHYF

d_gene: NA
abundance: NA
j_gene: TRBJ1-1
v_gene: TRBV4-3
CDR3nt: TGCGCCAGCAGCAAGAACGGGAACACTGAAGCTTTCTTT
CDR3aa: CASSKNGNTEAFF

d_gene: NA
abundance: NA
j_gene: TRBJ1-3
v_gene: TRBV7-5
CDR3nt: TGTGCCAGAAGCTTATCTCATCTATCAGGACAGGGTACTATTTCTGGAAACACCATATATTTT
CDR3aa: CARSLSHLSGQGTISGNTIYF

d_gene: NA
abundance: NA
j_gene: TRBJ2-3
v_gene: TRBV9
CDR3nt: TGTGCCAGCAGCGCCCGACTTGATCATAGCACAGATACGCAGTATTTT
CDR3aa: CASSARLDHSTDTQYF

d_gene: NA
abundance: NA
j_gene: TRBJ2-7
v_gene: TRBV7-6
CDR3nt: TGTGCCAGCAGCTTGGAGGTTTCAAGCTCCTACGAGCAGTACTTC
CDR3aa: CASSLEVSSSYEQYF

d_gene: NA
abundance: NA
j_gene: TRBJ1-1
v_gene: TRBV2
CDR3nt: TGTGCCAGCGGGGGGGCCACGAACACTGAAGCTTTCTTT
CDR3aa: CASGGATNTEAFF